The 27 T cell receptor beta chains listed next were all sequenced from one sample in a study of T cell responses to AZD1222 COVID-19 vaccine. Some clones are missing from TCRdb's copy, which holds only in-frame ones; the method was immunoSEQ multiplex PCR. The repertoire holds about 120,000 clones, with more than 70% as singletons. This specimen consisted of peripheral blood, obtained 28 days after the second AZD1222 dose. The receptors here all came from an adult who received the AZD1222 COVID-19 vaccine.

The chain is built from TRBV2 and TRBJ2-5; 8 bases agree with TRBD2. There are 13 residues in the CDR3. Per the germline V gene, CDR1 is SNHLY and CDR2 is FYNNEI. V lost 8 bases to trimming and J lost 5 bases; unmatched junction nucleotides: 7. The CDR3 region is CASERGTRETQYF. The CDR3 DNA is TGTGCCAGCGAGCGGGGGACGCGGGAGACCCAGTACTTC.

The chain couples TRBV6-5 to TRBJ2-7; no clear D. This CDR3 comprises 11 residues. The V end lost 6 bases, the J end lost 2 bases, and 5 bases lay between the germline ends. From germline, CDR1 is MNHEY and CDR2 SVGAGI. The CDR3 DNA reads as TGTGCCAGCAGCCAGGCCTACGAGCAGTACTTC. This translates into CASSQAYEQYF.

This chain uses TRBV30 with TRBJ2-7, with TRBD1 matching 8 bases. V was clipped by 6 bases and J by 6 bases; unmatched bases: 10. Germline V gene sequence: CDR1 GTSNPN, CDR2 SVGIG (reference sequence). The CDR3 is 13 residues long. The CDR3: CACADRGRVEQYF. The CDR3 DNA follows: TGTGCCTGTGCTGACAGGGGAAGAGTCGAGCAGTACTTC.

The J gene is TRBJ1-2, the V gene TRBV30; D might be TRBD1 (5 bases). V lost 1 base, J lost 8 bases, and 17 bases lay in between. Germline CDR1 is GTSNPN and CDR2 is SVGIG (reference sequence). The CDR3 is 14 residues long. The DNA for the CDR3 is TGTGCCTGGAGTGACGACAGCGCCCCGGAAGGCTACACCTTC. Encoded protein: CAWSDDSAPEGYTF.

The chain combines TRBV2 with TRBJ2-1; D remains ambiguous. Germline V gene data show CDR1 as SNHLY and CDR2 as FYNNEI. The V and J ends lost 2 bases and 16 bases respectively, with 9 bases between them. This CDR3 is 10 amino acids long. This CDR3 is CASSETAFFF. The CDR3 DNA reads as TGTGCCAGCAGTGAAACGGCCTTCTTCTTC. Filled out from reference TRBV2 and TRBJ2-1, the complete variable domain reads EPEVTQTPSHQVTQMGQEVILRCVPISNHLYFYWYRQILGQKVEFLVSFYNNEISEKSEIFDDQFSVERPDGSNFTLKIRSTKLEDSAMYFCASSETAFFFGPGTRLTVL.

The genes are TRBV7-9 and TRBJ2-7, with D tentatively TRBD2 (6 bases). CDR1 is SEHNR, CDR2 FQNEAQ, per germline (reference sequence). Trimming cost V 7 bases and J 5 bases, with 15 bases left between them. The CDR3 totals 13 residues. The DNA for the CDR3 is TGTGCCAGCATCCGGAAGGGGAGGAACGAGCAGTACTTC. It translates to CASIRKGRNEQYF.

The chain is built from TRBV5-1 and TRBJ1-2; 7 positions match TRBD1. Germline CDR1 is SGHRS and CDR2 is YFSETQ. The junction had 7 bases not matched to a gene; V was cut back by 5 bases and J by 6 bases. The CDR3 length is 13 residues. The CDR3 reads CASSDPGQNGYTF. DNA of the CDR3: TGCGCCAGCAGTGACCCGGGACAGAATGGCTACACCTTC.

This chain joins TRBV15 and TRBJ1-2, with a weak D call TRBD1 (6 bases). This CDR3 contains 16 residues. CDR1 and CDR2 (germline): LNHNV, YYDKDF (reference sequence). Deletions cut 0 bases from V and 2 bases from J, with 13 bases between. The CDR3, as DNA: TGTGCCACCAGCAGAGATCCAAGGACAGCAAACTATGGCTACACCTTC. Translation gives CATSRDPRTANYGYTF.

The chain is built from TRBV3-1 (or the pseudogene TRBV3-2) and TRBJ2-3; 7 nucleotides align to TRBD1. J lost 5 bases, V lost 0 bases, and 5 bases had no gene match. From germline, CDR1 is LGHDT and CDR2 YNNKEL (reference sequence). The CDR3 loop spans 15 amino acids. CDR3 sequence: CASSQESGGLDTQYF. The CDR3 nucleotides read TGTGCCAGCAGCCAAGAGTCAGGGGGTCTAGATACGCAGTATTTT.

This clone was recorded once. The chain links TRBV25-1 to TRBJ1-6, with D uncertain. Trimming left V 6 bases short and J 5 bases short, with 8 bases between. Per germline, CDR1 MGHDK and CDR2 SYGVNS. The CDR3 contains 13 residues. The CDR3 loop reads CASRQADNSPLHF. CDR3 DNA sequence: TGTGCCAGCAGGCAGGCCGATAATTCACCCCTCCACTTT. Combining the CDR3 with reference TRBV25-1 and TRBJ1-6 gives the whole variable domain EADIYQTPRYLVIGTGKKITLECSQTMGHDKMYWYQQDPGMELHLIHYSYGVNSTEKGDLSSESTVSRIRTEHFPLTLESARPSHTSQYLCASRQADNSPLHFGNGTRLTVT.

J is TRBJ1-2 and V is TRBV4-3; D unresolved. The germline gives CDR1 LGHNA, CDR2 YSLEER. Trimming shortened V by 0 bases and J by 4 bases, and 9 bases separated the two germline ends. This CDR3 has 14 amino acids. The CDR3 DNA follows: TGCGCCAGCAGCCAAGACAGGTTTCTCTATGGCTACACCTTC. Translated: CASSQDRFLYGYTF.

Only one count was recorded for this clone. The V call is TRBV30, the J call TRBJ2-1; TRBD2 agrees at 12 bases. The CDR3 consists of 16 residues. The ends lost 4 bases at V and 1 base at J; junction bases unmatched: 5. Germline V gene sequence: CDR1 GTSNPN, CDR2 SVGIG (reference sequence). The CDR3 loop is CAWKTSGSRSYNEQFF. The CDR3 nucleotides are TGTGCCTGGAAGACTAGCGGGAGCCGATCCTACAATGAGCAGTTCTTC.

V and J are TRBV4-3 and TRBJ2-1; 7 bases match TRBD2. The V and J ends lost 2 bases and 2 bases, in that order; junction bases with no gene match: 9. Germline V gives CDR1 LGHNA, CDR2 YSLEER. The CDR3 is made up of 17 amino acids. The CDR3: CASSQTTSRNPYNEQFF. DNA for the CDR3: TGCGCCAGCAGCCAAACGACTAGCCGGAATCCCTACAATGAGCAGTTCTTC.

This clone appeared a few times. The gene calls are TRBV6-5 and TRBJ1-1, with a weak D call TRBD1 (5 bases). The CDR3 totals 15 residues. The V gene's germline CDR1 is MNHEY and CDR2 SVGAGI. With 0 bases removed from V and 4 bases from J, the gap between germline ends came to 12 bases. CDR3 in amino acids: CASSYSGGWSTEAFF. CDR3 nucleotides: TGTGCCAGCAGTTACTCGGGGGGATGGAGCACTGAAGCTTTCTTT.

The sample holds a few counts of this clone. The chain combines TRBV3-1 (or the pseudogene TRBV3-2) with TRBJ2-7; D could derive from TRBD1 or TRBD2 (5 bases each). V shed 4 bases and J shed 0 bases, with 13 bases lying between them. This CDR3 spans 15 amino acids. Germline values: CDR1 LGHDT, CDR2 YNNKEL (reference sequence). The CDR3 region is CASSLGTDSSYEQYF. Written as DNA, the CDR3 is TGTGCCAGCAGCCTCGGGACCGACTCCTCCTACGAGCAGTACTTC.

J is TRBJ1-2 and V is TRBV21-1. TRBV21-1 is tagged as a pseudogene. This CDR3 spans 13 amino acids. CDR3 sequence reads: CASSRARNYGYTF. The CDR3, as DNA: TGTGCCAGCAGCAGGGCGCGGAACTATGGCTACACCTTC.

V gene TRBV5-1 combines with J gene TRBJ2-2; D gene unclear. The V end lost 5 bases, the J end lost 4 bases, and 12 bases lay between the germline ends. Germline V gene lookup returns CDR1 SGHRS and CDR2 YFSETQ. The CDR3 is made up of 14 amino acids. The CDR3 nucleotides read TGCGCCAGCAGGTCCGCGATCCTCACCGGGGAGCTGTTTTTT. Amino acid sequence: CASRSAILTGELFF. The variable domain in full, completed from reference TRBV5-1 and TRBJ2-2, reads KAGVTQTPRYLIKTRGQQVTLSCSPISGHRSVSWYQQTPGQGLQFLFEYFSETQRNKGNFPGRFSGRQFSNSRSEMNVSTLELGDSALYLCASRSAILTGELFFGEGSRLTVL.

This clone was recorded once. This chain connects TRBV18 to TRBJ1-1; tentatively, D is TRBD1 (5 bases). CDR3 length: 13 amino acids. From germline, CDR1 is KGHSH and CDR2 LQKENI. With 4 bases removed from V and 2 bases from J, the gap between germline ends came to 8 bases. The CDR3, as DNA: TGTGCCAGCTCACAAGACAGTAACACTGAAGCTTTCTTT. Its protein is CASSQDSNTEAFF.

In DNA form, the CDR3 reads TGTGCCAGCAGTCTACTAGCGGGGGCCTTCAATGAGCAGTTCTTC. This gives the protein CASSLLAGAFNEQFF. The chain is built from TRBV27 and TRBJ2-1; the match to TRBD2 covers 11 bases. The germline CDR1 and CDR2 sequences are MNHEY and SMNVEV (reference sequence). V was clipped by 5 bases and J by 6 bases; unmatched bases: 6. This CDR3 region has 15 residues.

CDR3 coding DNA: TGCAGTGCTCGCCAGAACACTGAAGCTTTCTTT. This sequence encodes CSARQNTEAFF. The V and J genes are TRBV20-1 and TRBJ1-1; D gene ambiguous. The CDR3 is 11 amino acids. Germline CDR1 reads DFQATT; CDR2 reads SNEGSKA (reference sequence). Trimming left V 5 bases short and J 1 base short, with 5 bases between.

The chain combines TRBV11-3 with TRBJ2-4, with D maybe TRBD2 (5 bases). The CDR3 is 15 amino acids. V was shortened by 4 bases and J by 3 bases, with 13 bases between the two germline ends. CDR1 and CDR2 from the germline V gene are SGHNT and YENEEA. The CDR3 is CASSSSRKGKNIQYF. The CDR3 DNA is TGTGCCAGCAGCTCTAGCCGAAAAGGCAAAAACATTCAGTACTTC. The complete variable domain, with remaining parts taken from reference TRBV11-3 and TRBJ2-4, reads EAGVVQSPRYKIIEKKQPVAFWCNPISGHNTLYWYLQNLGQGPELLIRYENEEAVDDSQLPKDRFSAERLKGVDSTLKIQPAELGDSAVYLCASSSSRKGKNIQYFGAGTRLSVL.

This chain links TRBV19 with TRBJ1-5; D gene uncertain. The ends were cut back, 2 bases at V and 4 bases at J, with 3 bases in the middle. Germline CDR1 and CDR2: LNHDA and SQIVND (reference sequence). This CDR3 spans 12 amino acids. The CDR3 sequence is CASSIINQPQHF. The DNA for the CDR3 is TGTGCCAGTAGTATAATAAATCAGCCCCAGCATTTT.

The chain employs TRBV3-1 (or the pseudogene TRBV3-2) and TRBJ1-2, with TRBD1 identical over 7 bases. CDR3 length equals 15 residues. CDR1 LGHDT and CDR2 YNNKEL come from the germline V gene (reference sequence). J was trimmed by 2 bases and V by 1 base; bases with no gene match: 4. The CDR3 bases are TGTGCCAGCAGCCAAGTGACAGGGCAAAACTATGGCTACACCTTC. Translation: CASSQVTGQNYGYTF.

This chain links TRBV19 with TRBJ1-1; no definite D call. CDR1 is LNHDA, CDR2 SQIVND, per germline (reference sequence). The CDR3 spans 13 residues. Trimming left V 3 bases short and J 6 bases short, with 11 bases between. The CDR3 DNA reads as TGTGCCAGTAGTATGTGGGAGGACCCTGAAGCTTTCTTT. Its protein product is CASSMWEDPEAFF.

The chain joins TRBV7-8 to TRBJ2-2; 9 bases fit TRBD2. CDR1 is SGHVS and CDR2 is FQNEAQ in the germline V gene. CDR3 size: 15 residues. The V and J ends lost 2 bases and 6 bases, in that order; junction bases with no gene match: 4. This CDR3 reads CASSLSGGISGELFF. The CDR3 DNA follows: TGTGCCAGCAGCTTAAGCGGGGGGATATCCGGGGAGCTGTTTTTT.

The rearrangement joins TRBV19 to TRBJ1-1; D is ambiguous. Trimming pared 1 base from V and 4 bases from J, leaving 1 base between. The CDR3 spans 11 residues. Germline-derived CDR1 and CDR2 are LNHDA and SQIVND (reference sequence). This CDR3 reads CASSIGTEAFF. The CDR3 DNA reads TGTGCCAGTAGTATAGGCACTGAAGCTTTCTTT. Using reference TRBV19 and TRBJ1-1 for the parts outside the CDR3, the full variable domain is DGGITQSPKYLFRKEGQNVTLSCEQNLNHDAMYWYRQDPGQGLRLIYYSQIVNDFQKGDIAEGYSVSREKKESFPLTVTSAQKNPTAFYLCASSIGTEAFFGQGTRLTVV.

The chain uses TRBV27 and TRBJ1-1; the D gene is possibly TRBD1 (6 bases). Germline V CDR1 and CDR2: MNHEY, SMNVEV (reference sequence). CDR3 size: 13 residues. V gave up 4 bases and J gave up 5 bases, with 11 bases separating them. CDR3: CASSSTGWTEAFF. The CDR3 region has the DNA TGTGCCAGCAGTTCTACAGGGTGGACTGAAGCTTTCTTT.